This T cell receptor beta chain was sequenced for a study of blood T cell repertoires in COVID-19 (dated by TCRdb to 2018 to 2021). Looking at the study overall: Samples covering the acute and convalescent phases of COVID-19 were provided by collaborators in the United States, Italy and Spain. Samples came from the ongoing ImmuneRACE study (first 160 participants) plus 1,254 subjects from 6 global collaborators. Where HLA class I and class II types were available, the types were taken from metadata supplied by the sample provider, not from assay-based typing. The sample metadata nearly always contained a de-identified subject ID, COVID-19 status, age in years and sex. Subjects who had been exposed to COVID-19, were actively infected with it, or had recovered from it provided the deeply sampled blood TCRbeta repertoires that made up the dataset. The repertoires were made available in a free public database intended to serve as a resource for research on the immune response to SARS-CoV-2. The material from the prospective study consisted of cDNA or gDNA derived from T cells, B-cell-depleted T cells, or PBMCs. Broader findings and caveats from the paper: The amount of clinical and demographic metadata varied by source and participant and was provided uncurated.

The collaborating institutions used their own protocols to collect whole blood in K2EDTA tubes. For TCRbeta analysis, collaborator samples were shipped as frozen whole blood, as isolated PBMCs, or as DNA extracted from either sample type. Trimming takes 10 bases from V and 4 bases from J, and the germline ends sit 10 bases apart. CDR1 and CDR2, per the germline V gene, are KGHDR and SFDVKD. The CDR3 starts with the cysteine, ends with the phenylalanine, and has 13 residues. Only the CDR3 DNA stays, 39 bases, in frame from base 1. As for this clone: The target of this receptor is not known. No base qualities exist here, and no much larger clone lies one base off it.

TCRbeta CDR3 regions were amplified from genomic DNA by means of the immunoSEQ Assay, a bias-controlled multiplex PCR. Turning to the authors' computational methods: Nucleated cell counts per sample were estimated from amplification of reference gene primers within the assay. Sequence reads were collapsed and filtered to measure the absolute abundance of every unique TCRbeta CDR3 rearrangement. For each sample, productive Simpson clonality was calculated as the square root of Simpson's diversity index across productive rearrangements. TCRdb mirrors the immuneACCESS table, restricted to in-frame sequences. Some clones are absent from its copies; in checked studies, under half trace to an unresolved V gene, and the reason for the others is unknown. D and trimming come from the DNA, and the V and J calls and clone size come from that table. This sample lists under 500,000 clones; around 89% were detected once. Clones ranked in the top ten supply 4% to 5.5% of the sample.

The chain is encoded by TRBV24-1 joined to TRBJ1-6, and TRBD1 may be the D gene, going by 6 matching bases. The sequencing sample was made of peripheral blood. The origin of this receptor is a woman under 40 with acute or convalescent COVID-19. The CDR3 reads as follows: CATQGPYNSPLHF. Here is the DNA: TGTGCCACGCAGGGGCCTTATAATTCACCCCTCCACTTT.